Reported below is one T cell receptor beta chain. Its target is not known. Then a second PCR, running about 6 to 11 cycles, was carried out with a sample-barcoded 5' primer and a J-beta primer mix. TCRdb reanalysed the 5' RACE reads using MiXCR and keeps one entry per CDR3 protein. The sample has about 780,000 distinct CDR3 sequences; about 59% are singletons. CDR1 and CDR2 (germline): DFQATT, SNEGSKA (reference sequence). There are 13 residues in the CDR3. Staff drew ten milliliters of peripheral blood from each donor. These data come from a study of blood T cells in healthy people across ages. The study, taken as a whole, reports: Any changes in expanded clonotypes were possibly confounded, as donor CMV status remained unknown. Naive CD4+ cell counts and diversity both ran higher in long-lived than in aged donors. PBMC samples, being unsorted, prevented any conclusive comparison of naive and antigen-experienced cells.

V is TRBV20-1 and J is TRBJ2-1; D unclear. Sequences were obtained from blood. The receptor was isolated from a man aged 25 to 40 in good health. The CDR3 bases are TGCAGAGTGGCCGGAAACGCTTACAATGAGCAGTTCTTC. Translation gives CRVAGNAYNEQFF.